Listed below are T cell receptor beta chains from one sample, sequenced in a study of blood T cells in healthy people across ages. TCRdb passed the 5' RACE reads through MiXCR, listing each CDR3 protein once. Among 1.5 million or so distinct CDR3 sequences, roughly 43% were seen once, and the ten largest hold under 5%. Sequenced sample: blood. These receptors were taken from a woman aged 18 to 35 in good health. Each CDR3 is given without its conserved first and last residue. Each record gives: J gene, V gene, clone size, CDR3 protein. Size values are once, few and many counts, or a class for expanded clones, and some rows have none.

j_gene: TRBJ1-1
v_gene: TRBV12-1
abundance: .
CDR3aa: ASSLVDSWFTEAF

j_gene: TRBJ2-1
v_gene: TRBV27
abundance: .
CDR3aa: ASKIGGSYNEQF

j_gene: TRBJ2-7
v_gene: TRBV6-1
abundance: .
CDR3aa: ASSEGTSGVYEQY

j_gene: TRBJ2-7
v_gene: TRBV6-2/TRBV6-3
abundance: few
CDR3aa: ATRNDRHSYEQY

j_gene: .
v_gene: TRBV6-1
abundance: .
CDR3aa: ASSEGGRSYNEQY

j_gene: TRBJ2-1
v_gene: TRBV7-2
abundance: .
CDR3aa: ASSLRYDEQF

j_gene: TRBJ2-7
v_gene: TRBV20-1
abundance: .
CDR3aa: SASEAEYEQY

j_gene: TRBJ1-5
v_gene: TRBV12-5
abundance: .
CDR3aa: ASGLVLGGEQPQH

j_gene: TRBJ2-1
v_gene: TRBV12-3/TRBV12-4
abundance: many
CDR3aa: ASSLDSGNEQF

j_gene: TRBJ2-1
v_gene: TRBV24-1
abundance: few
CDR3aa: ATSDRNYEQF

j_gene: TRBJ2-5
v_gene: TRBV9
abundance: .
CDR3aa: ASSAMSHQETQY

j_gene: TRBJ2-7
v_gene: TRBV24-1
abundance: .
CDR3aa: ATSGGEFGNEQY

j_gene: TRBJ2-1
v_gene: TRBV7-9
abundance: once
CDR3aa: ASTLGFGTRGNEQF

j_gene: .
v_gene: TRBV20-1
abundance: .
CDR3aa: SASGPTGHEQY

j_gene: TRBJ2-5
v_gene: TRBV6-2/TRBV6-3
abundance: few
CDR3aa: ASSSRKQTQY

j_gene: TRBJ2-3
v_gene: TRBV24-1
abundance: .
CDR3aa: ATSDPRTGPDTQY

j_gene: TRBJ1-5
v_gene: TRBV6-2/TRBV6-3
abundance: few
CDR3aa: ASSYFTNQPQH

j_gene: TRBJ2-4
v_gene: TRBV15
abundance: .
CDR3aa: ATSRDMVAKNIQY

j_gene: TRBJ2-3
v_gene: TRBV24-1
abundance: .
CDR3aa: ATSDPGTGRTDTQY

j_gene: TRBJ1-2
v_gene: TRBV9
abundance: once
CDR3aa: ASSPYPGQFTPNYGYI

j_gene: TRBJ1-4
v_gene: TRBV4-2
abundance: few
CDR3aa: ASSQPGGEKLF

j_gene: TRBJ1-2
v_gene: TRBV3-1
abundance: few
CDR3aa: ASSTRVGYGYT

j_gene: TRBJ1-4
v_gene: TRBV12-5
abundance: .
CDR3aa: ASGLVGGNEKLF

j_gene: TRBJ2-1
v_gene: TRBV20-1
abundance: .
CDR3aa: SASPSGPYNEQF

j_gene: TRBJ1-4
v_gene: TRBV7-2
abundance: few
CDR3aa: ASSLGLNNEKLF

j_gene: TRBJ2-2
v_gene: TRBV20-1
abundance: few
CDR3aa: SAISGENTGELF

j_gene: TRBJ1-1
v_gene: TRBV24-1
abundance: .
CDR3aa: ATSDPGTRFMNTEAF

j_gene: TRBJ1-1
v_gene: TRBV7-9
abundance: .
CDR3aa: ATGTGATEAF

j_gene: TRBJ2-4
v_gene: TRBV19
abundance: .
CDR3aa: ASSKASGVYNEQY

j_gene: TRBJ2-2
v_gene: TRBV20-1
abundance: .
CDR3aa: SPRGQGATREGELF

j_gene: TRBJ2-1
v_gene: TRBV7-2
abundance: few
CDR3aa: ASSPYYQEQF

j_gene: TRBJ1-1
v_gene: TRBV5-1
abundance: .
CDR3aa: ASRITYRGRNTEAF

j_gene: TRBJ1-5
v_gene: TRBV7-2
abundance: .
CDR3aa: ASSRTGGESAQPQH

j_gene: TRBJ2-3
v_gene: TRBV20-1
abundance: .
CDR3aa: SGSPTDTQY

j_gene: TRBJ1-2
v_gene: TRBV29-1
abundance: many
CDR3aa: SVEDAGANYGYT

j_gene: TRBJ1-2
v_gene: TRBV2
abundance: few
CDR3aa: ASSEDSPNYGYT

j_gene: TRBJ1-4
v_gene: TRBV29-1
abundance: few
CDR3aa: SVEERNRGEKLF

j_gene: TRBJ1-2
v_gene: TRBV10-3
abundance: .
CDR3aa: AISDPTGNYGYT

j_gene: TRBJ2-2
v_gene: TRBV5-1
abundance: .
CDR3aa: ASSRANRNTGELF

j_gene: TRBJ2-3
v_gene: TRBV21-1
abundance: .
CDR3aa: ASSMFANPQRGSTDTQY

j_gene: TRBJ2-2
v_gene: TRBV4-1
abundance: few
CDR3aa: ASSQEQGAITGELF

j_gene: TRBJ1-2
v_gene: TRBV9
abundance: .
CDR3aa: ASSFNMNYGYT

j_gene: .
v_gene: TRBV10-3
abundance: .
CDR3aa: AISRTDAYEQY

j_gene: TRBJ2-3
v_gene: TRBV6-5
abundance: few
CDR3aa: ASSDGQHKDTQY

j_gene: TRBJ1-2
v_gene: TRBV9
abundance: few
CDR3aa: ASSVDLAAYGYT

j_gene: TRBJ2-5
v_gene: TRBV20-1
abundance: .
CDR3aa: SVGLFPGGQY

j_gene: TRBJ2-3
v_gene: TRBV2
abundance: few
CDR3aa: ASNGLTDTQY

j_gene: TRBJ1-5
v_gene: TRBV4-3
abundance: few
CDR3aa: ASSQGDGQGDQPQH

j_gene: TRBJ2-1
v_gene: TRBV19
abundance: .
CDR3aa: ASSLMSWDEQF

j_gene: TRBJ1-5
v_gene: TRBV28
abundance: .
CDR3aa: ASSLGYRHSNQPQH

j_gene: TRBJ2-1
v_gene: TRBV20-1
abundance: few
CDR3aa: SAQGGGYNEQF

j_gene: TRBJ2-5
v_gene: TRBV12-1
abundance: .
CDR3aa: ASSSRLAGGEWDEQY

j_gene: TRBJ2-7
v_gene: TRBV4-1
abundance: .
CDR3aa: ASSTSRDKGNEQY

j_gene: TRBJ2-3
v_gene: TRBV7-6
abundance: .
CDR3aa: ASTASGSTTDTQY

j_gene: TRBJ2-2
v_gene: TRBV5-4
abundance: few
CDR3aa: ASSLEYGTGELF